This TCR beta chain was sequenced for a study of blood T cell repertoires in COVID-19. The CDR3 covers 17 residues. Germline V CDR1 and CDR2: SGHTA, FQGNSA. V was clipped by 5 bases and J by 3 bases; unmatched bases: 7. Enrolment of Seattle patients took place during active infection, and they were followed longitudinally. Assay: immunoSEQ multiplex PCR; the TCRdb copy retains only in-frame clones and omits some. The table has roughly 150,000 clones, 75% to 90% seen once. The specimen sequenced was peripheral blood. This sequence joins TRBV7-2 and TRBJ2-3; 14 nucleotides match TRBD2. This sequence originates from a man aged 18 to 29 with COVID-19, enrolled during active disease. CDR3 DNA: TGTGCCAGCAGCCAACCAGGACTAGCGGGAGGAACAGATACGCAGTATTTT. It encodes CASSQPGLAGGTDTQYF.